The clone carrying this T cell receptor (beta chain) was recorded at least ten times. What it binds is not known. Through template switching, a universal primer site was introduced, and the cDNA contained unique molecular identifiers. TCRdb fed the 5' RACE reads into MiXCR, producing one record per CDR3 protein. Among over 550,000 distinct CDR3 sequences, about 7% were seen once, and the ten largest hold 1.6%. The sample belongs to a study of identical twins. Findings and limits, study-wide: Rather than following the same donors, the conclusions depended on cross-sectional statistical analysis.

V shed 0 bases and J shed 0 bases, with 6 bases lying between them. This CDR3 contains 14 residues. Germline values: CDR1 MGHRA, CDR2 YSYEKL. The same sample was also used in a study of yellow fever vaccine responses in identical twins.

Sequencing used PBMCs. The rearrangement joins TRBV4-1 to TRBJ2-7; no definite D call. The TCR comes from a young woman in good health. The DNA of the CDR3 is TGCGCCAGCAGCCAAGATACGGCCTCCTACGAGCAGTACTTC. Translating it yields CASSQDTASYEQYF.